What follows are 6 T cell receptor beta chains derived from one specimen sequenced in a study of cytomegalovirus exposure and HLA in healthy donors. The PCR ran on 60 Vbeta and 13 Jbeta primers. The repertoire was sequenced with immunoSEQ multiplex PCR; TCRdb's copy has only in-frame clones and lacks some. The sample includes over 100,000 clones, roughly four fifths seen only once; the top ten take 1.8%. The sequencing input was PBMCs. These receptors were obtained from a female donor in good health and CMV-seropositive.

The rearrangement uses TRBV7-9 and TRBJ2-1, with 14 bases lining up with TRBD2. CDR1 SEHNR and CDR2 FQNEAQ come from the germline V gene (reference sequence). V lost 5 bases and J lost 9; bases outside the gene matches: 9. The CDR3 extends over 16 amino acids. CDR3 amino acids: CASSLRTSGRYGEQFF. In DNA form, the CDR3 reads TGTGCCAGCAGCCTCCGGACTAGCGGGAGGTATGGTGAGCAGTTCTTC.

The CDR3: CASSLEGTLAKNIQYF. The CDR3 DNA is TGTGCCAGCAGCTTAGAAGGGACACTAGCCAAAAACATTCAGTACTTC. This chain joins TRBV7-2 and TRBJ2-4, with D maybe TRBD1 (6 bases). The CDR3 is made up of 16 amino acids. V lost 1 base and J 0 bases, leaving 10 bases between the germline ends. The germline gives CDR1 SGHTA, CDR2 FQGNSA.

CDR3 sequence reads: CASSPPLAIGEQFF. As DNA, the CDR3 is TGTGCCAGCTCACCACCACTAGCAATTGGGGAGCAGTTCTTC. The chain joins TRBV18 to TRBJ2-1, with a possible D match to TRBD2 (6 bases). The CDR3 covers 14 residues. V lost 0 bases to trimming and J lost 10 bases, with 13 bases between them. Germline CDR1 KGHSH, CDR2 LQKENI.

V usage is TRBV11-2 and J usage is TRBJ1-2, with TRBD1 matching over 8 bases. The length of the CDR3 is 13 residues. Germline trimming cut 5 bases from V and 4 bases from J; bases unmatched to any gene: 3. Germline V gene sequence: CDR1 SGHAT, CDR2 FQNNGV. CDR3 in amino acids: CASSPGQGYGYTF. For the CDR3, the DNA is TGTGCCAGCAGCCCCGGACAGGGCTATGGCTACACCTTC.

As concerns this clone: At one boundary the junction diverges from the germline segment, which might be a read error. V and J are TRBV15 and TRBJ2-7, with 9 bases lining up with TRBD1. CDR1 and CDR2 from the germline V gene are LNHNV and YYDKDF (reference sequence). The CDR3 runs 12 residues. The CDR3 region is CATSRDRDRVNF. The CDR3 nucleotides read TGTGCCACCAGCAGAGACCGGGACAGGGTGAACTTC.

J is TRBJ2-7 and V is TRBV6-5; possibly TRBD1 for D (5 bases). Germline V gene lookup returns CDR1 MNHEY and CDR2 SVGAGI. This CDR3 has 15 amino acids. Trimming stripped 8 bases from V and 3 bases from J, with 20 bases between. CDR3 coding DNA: TGTGCCAGCCGATTGTATTGGCAGGGTGGCTACGAGCAGTACTTC. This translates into CASRLYWQGGYEQYF.